The entry below describes one TCR beta chain. Antigen: not known. Germline V gene data show CDR1 as SGHRS and CDR2 as YFSETQ. The V and J ends lost 0 bases and 4 bases, in that order; junction bases with no gene match: 1. The CDR3 consists of 16 residues. These data come from a study of T cells in Graves' hyperthyroidism and ophthalmopathy. Study results and caveats: Blood also showed most of the thyroid clonotypes that were expanded above 0.001. By a 13 V-J model, ophthalmopathy was set apart from stable hyperthyroidism.

Researchers took RNA transcripts and amplified the TCR beta CDR3 regions from them. The HTBI primer set drove a first-round RT-PCR of the TCR CDR3. TCRdb ran MiXCR on the multiplex PCR reads and lists one entry per CDR3 protein. Of about 520,000 distinct CDR3 sequences in the sample, approximately 25% were seen once. The TCR originated in a woman aged 25 to 39 with Graves' ophthalmopathy. Sequencing input: blood. The V and J genes are TRBV5-1 and TRBJ2-2, with TRBD2 matching over 12 bases. CDR3 loop: CASSLGTSGITGELFF. The CDR3 DNA follows: TGCGCCAGCAGCTTGGGGACTAGCGGGATCACCGGGGAGCTGTTTTTT.